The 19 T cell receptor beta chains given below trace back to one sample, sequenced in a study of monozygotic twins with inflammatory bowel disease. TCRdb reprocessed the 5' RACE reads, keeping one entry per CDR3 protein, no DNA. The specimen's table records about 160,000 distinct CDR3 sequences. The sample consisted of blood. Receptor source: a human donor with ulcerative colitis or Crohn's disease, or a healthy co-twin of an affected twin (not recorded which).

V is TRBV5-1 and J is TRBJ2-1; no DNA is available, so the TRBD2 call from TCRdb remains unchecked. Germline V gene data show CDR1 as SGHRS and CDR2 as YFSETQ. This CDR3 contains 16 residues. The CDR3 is CASSSSTGARENEQFF.

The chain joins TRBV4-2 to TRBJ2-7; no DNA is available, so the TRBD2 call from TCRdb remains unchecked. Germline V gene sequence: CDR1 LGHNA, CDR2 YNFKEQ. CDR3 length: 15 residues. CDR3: CASSQGTSGAYEQYF.

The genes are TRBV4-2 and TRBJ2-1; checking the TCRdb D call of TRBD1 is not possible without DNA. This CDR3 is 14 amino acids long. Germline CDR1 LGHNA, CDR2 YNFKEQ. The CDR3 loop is CASSQAGIYNEQFF.

The CDR3 loop reads CSVMDSANYGYTF. The chain couples TRBV29-1 to TRBJ1-2; TCRdb picks TRBD1, but there is no DNA to check that call. The germline CDR1 and CDR2 sequences are SQVTM and ANQGSEA. The CDR3 totals 13 residues.

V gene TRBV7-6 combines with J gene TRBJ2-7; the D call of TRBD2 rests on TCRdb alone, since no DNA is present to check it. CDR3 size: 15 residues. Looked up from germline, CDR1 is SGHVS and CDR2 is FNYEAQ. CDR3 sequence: CASSLGVAGGDEQYF.

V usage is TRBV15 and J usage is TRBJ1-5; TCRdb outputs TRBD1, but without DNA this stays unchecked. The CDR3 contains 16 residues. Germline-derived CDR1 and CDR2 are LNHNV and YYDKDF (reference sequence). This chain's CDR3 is CATSPEGGWDGQPQHF. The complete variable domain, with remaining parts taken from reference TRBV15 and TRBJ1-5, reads DAMVIQNPRYQVTQFGKPVTLSCSQTLNHNVMYWYQQKSSQAPKLLFHYYDKDFNNEADTPDNFQSRRPNTSFCFLDIRSPGLGDTAMYLCATSPEGGWDGQPQHFGDGTRLSIL.

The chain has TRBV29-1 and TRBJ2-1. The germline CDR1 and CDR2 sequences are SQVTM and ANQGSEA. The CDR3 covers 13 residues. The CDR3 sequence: CSVGAGVYNEQFF.

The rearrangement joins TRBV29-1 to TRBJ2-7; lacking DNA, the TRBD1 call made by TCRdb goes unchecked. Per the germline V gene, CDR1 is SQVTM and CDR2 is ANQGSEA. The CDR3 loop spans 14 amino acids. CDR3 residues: CSVEQGGGSYEQYF.

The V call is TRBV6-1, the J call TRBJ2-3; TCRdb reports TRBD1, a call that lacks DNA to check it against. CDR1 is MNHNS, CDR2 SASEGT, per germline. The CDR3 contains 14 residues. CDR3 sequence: CASTQGLGADTQYF.

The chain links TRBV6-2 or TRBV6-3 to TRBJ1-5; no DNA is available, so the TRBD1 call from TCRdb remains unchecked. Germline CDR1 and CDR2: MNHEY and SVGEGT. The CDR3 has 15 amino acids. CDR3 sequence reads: CASSYPNRGNQPQHF.

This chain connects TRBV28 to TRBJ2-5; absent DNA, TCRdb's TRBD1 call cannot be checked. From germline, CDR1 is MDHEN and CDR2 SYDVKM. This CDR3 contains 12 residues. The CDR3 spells CASRTEQETQYF.

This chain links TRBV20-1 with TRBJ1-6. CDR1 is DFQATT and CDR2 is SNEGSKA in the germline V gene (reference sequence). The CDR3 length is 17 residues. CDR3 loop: CSARDQIGGVEDSPLHF.

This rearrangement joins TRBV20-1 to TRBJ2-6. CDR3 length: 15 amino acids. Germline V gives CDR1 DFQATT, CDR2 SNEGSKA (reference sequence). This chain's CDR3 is CSAGDSSSGANVLTF.

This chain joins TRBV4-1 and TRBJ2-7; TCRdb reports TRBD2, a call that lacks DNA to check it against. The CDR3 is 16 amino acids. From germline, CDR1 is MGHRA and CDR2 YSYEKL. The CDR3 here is CASSPERLAAFYEQYF.

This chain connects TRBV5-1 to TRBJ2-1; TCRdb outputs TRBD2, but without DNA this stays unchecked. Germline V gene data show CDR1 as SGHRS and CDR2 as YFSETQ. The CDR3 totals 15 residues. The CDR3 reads CASRPTSGSYNEQFF.

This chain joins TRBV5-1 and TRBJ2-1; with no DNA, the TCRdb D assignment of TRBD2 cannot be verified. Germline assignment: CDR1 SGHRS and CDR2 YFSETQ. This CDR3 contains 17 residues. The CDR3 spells CASTRTPARRDGDEQFF.

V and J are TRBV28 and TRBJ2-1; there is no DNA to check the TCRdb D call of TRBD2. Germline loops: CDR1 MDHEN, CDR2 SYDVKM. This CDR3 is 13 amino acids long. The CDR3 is CASSGTSLSEQFF. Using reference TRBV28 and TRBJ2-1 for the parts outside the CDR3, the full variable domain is DVKVTQSSRYLVKRTGEKVFLECVQDMDHENMFWYRQDPGLGLRLIYFSYDVKMKEKGDIPEGYSVSREKKERFSLILESASTNQTSMYLCASSGTSLSEQFFGPGTRLTVL.

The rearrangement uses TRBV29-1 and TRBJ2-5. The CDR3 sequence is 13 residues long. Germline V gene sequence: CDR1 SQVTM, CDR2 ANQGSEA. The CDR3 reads CSVEYQVQETQYF.

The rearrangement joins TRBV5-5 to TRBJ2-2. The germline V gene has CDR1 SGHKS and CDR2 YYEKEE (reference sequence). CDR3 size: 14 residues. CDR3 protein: CASSLGADTGELFF.